A single sample is the source of the 18 T cell receptor beta chains below, sequenced in a study of T cells in Graves' hyperthyroidism and ophthalmopathy. Researchers took RNA transcripts and amplified the TCR beta CDR3 regions from them. Using the HTBI primer set, a first-round RT-PCR was run on the TCR CDR3. MiXCR was run by TCRdb on the multiplex PCR reads, yielding one entry per CDR3 protein. The sample has about 380,000 distinct CDR3 sequences, approximately 13% seen once. The material sequenced was blood. The origin of the receptors is a man aged 25 to 40 with Graves' hyperthyroidism that later progressed to Graves' ophthalmopathy.

The chain couples TRBV7-9 to TRBJ2-2, with 8 bases matching TRBD1. V shed 4 bases, J shed 0 bases, and the junction held 7 bases outside the gene matches. The CDR3 sequence is 17 residues long. Germline CDR1 reads SEHNR; CDR2 reads FQNEAQ (reference sequence). The CDR3 loop is CASSSIGQGANTGELFF. In DNA form, the CDR3 reads TGTGCCAGCAGCTCGATCGGACAGGGTGCGAACACCGGGGAGCTGTTTTTT. The full variable domain, rest sourced from reference TRBV7-9 and TRBJ2-2, is DTGVSQNPRHKITKRGQNVTFRCDPISEHNRLYWYRQTLGQGPEFLTYFQNEAQLEKSRLLSDRFSAERPKGSFSTLEIQRTEQGDSAMYLCASSSIGQGANTGELFFGEGSRLTVL.

For this clonotype: A much bigger clone sits one base away, suggesting this may be a read error. The J gene is TRBJ1-1, the V gene TRBV14; D gene uncertain. Germline CDR1 SGHDN, CDR2 FVKESK. Deletions cut 4 bases from V and 0 bases from J, with 3 bases between. This CDR3 is 12 amino acids long. In nucleotides, the CDR3 is TGTGCCAGCAGCCCGATGAACACTGAAGCTTTCTTT. Protein sequence: CASSPMNTEAFF.

CDR3 loop: CASRGRGVRGLDYGYTF. In DNA form, the CDR3 reads TGTGCCAGCAGGGGCCGGGGGGTAAGGGGGCTGGACTATGGCTACACCTTC. The V gene is TRBV25-1, the J gene TRBJ1-2; 7 bases are a match to TRBD1. Unmatched junction bases numbered 16, after V lost 6 bases and J lost 3 bases. CDR1 and CDR2 from the germline V gene are MGHDK and SYGVNS. The CDR3 length is 17 residues.

This clonotype was counted at least ten times. The genes are TRBV12-3 or TRBV12-4 and TRBJ1-2; a weak D match, TRBD1 (5 bases). The CDR3 spans 14 residues. Trimming shortened V by 7 bases and J by 5 bases, and 17 bases separated the two germline ends. In DNA form, the CDR3 reads TGTGCCAGCACCCCCAAGTTGGGGGGGTATGGCTACACCTTC. This codes for CASTPKLGGYGYTF.

This clonotype occurred a few times. V usage is TRBV5-6 and J usage is TRBJ2-7, with 7 nucleotides matching TRBD1. The ends lost 3 bases at V and 5 bases at J; junction bases unmatched: 2. Germline CDR1 is SGHDT and CDR2 is YYEEEE. The CDR3 sequence is 12 residues long. The CDR3, as DNA: TGTGCCAGCAGCTGGGGGACAGACGAGCAGTACTTC. Its protein product is CASSWGTDEQYF.

This clonotype came up many times. The chain employs TRBV27 and TRBJ1-5; perhaps TRBD1 as D (6 bases). V was shortened by 4 bases and J by 4 bases, with 14 bases between the two germline ends. CDR3 length: 15 amino acids. Looked up from germline, CDR1 is MNHEY and CDR2 is SMNVEV (reference sequence). CDR3 sequence (DNA): TGTGCCAGCAGTTCTTTCGGACAGCTGAATCAGCCCCAGCATTTT. Encoded protein: CASSSFGQLNQPQHF.

This clonotype was seen ten or more times. The CDR3 sequence is CAWRGVSYNSPLHF. CDR3 DNA sequence: TGTGCCTGGAGAGGTGTCTCTTATAATTCACCCCTCCACTTT. The chain links TRBV30 to TRBJ1-6; D gene unclear. CDR1 and CDR2 (germline): GTSNPN, SVGIG (reference sequence). This CDR3 spans 14 amino acids. The germline V and J ends were trimmed by 3 bases and 4 bases, with 10 bases remaining between them.

This clonotype was recorded at least ten times. V is TRBV6-1 and J is TRBJ1-6, with D unresolved. CDR3 length: 14 amino acids. Germline lookup yields CDR1 MNHNS and CDR2 SASEGT. Trimming took off 5 bases at V and 8 bases at J, with 13 bases between the two ends. The CDR3 DNA is TGTGCCAGCAGTCGGTCTAAGAGGGATTCACCCCTCCACTTT. It translates to CASSRSKRDSPLHF.

This clonotype was observed many times. The chain employs TRBV20-1 and TRBJ2-7; 12 positions match TRBD1. Unmatched junction bases numbered 5, after V lost 6 bases and J lost 5 bases. The CDR3 extends over 13 amino acids. The V gene's germline CDR1 is DFQATT and CDR2 SNEGSKA (reference sequence). The CDR3 nucleotides are TGCAGTGCCTGGGGGACAGGGGGCCACGAGCAGTACTTC. Translating gives CSAWGTGGHEQYF.

This clonotype was counted ten times or more. The V and J genes are TRBV2 and TRBJ1-4, with 9 bases identical to TRBD1. CDR1 SNHLY and CDR2 FYNNEI come from the germline V gene. The CDR3 contains 15 residues. The V segment lost 4 bases and the J segment 7 bases; nucleotides outside the gene matches: 7. CDR3 sequence: CASSGDRDEGEKLFF. CDR3 in DNA: TGTGCCAGCAGTGGGGACAGGGACGAGGGTGAAAAACTGTTTTTT.

The CDR3 DNA reads TGTGCCAGCAGTTACGGGCGGGGGACCCAGTACTTC. Its translation: CASSYGRGTQYF. This chain connects TRBV6-5 to TRBJ2-5; possible D gene TRBD2, 6 bases. Germline assignment: CDR1 MNHEY and CDR2 SVGAGI. This CDR3 has 12 amino acids. V lost 2 bases and J lost 7, with 8 bases in between.

There are many counts of this clonotype. The rearrangement joins TRBV5-1 to TRBJ2-1; D is undetermined. The CDR3 runs to 14 residues. CDR1 is SGHRS and CDR2 is YFSETQ in the germline V gene. V was pared by 2 bases and J by 3 bases, with 9 bases between. This chain's CDR3 is CASSFGGLYNEQFF. The CDR3 DNA follows: TGCGCCAGCAGCTTTGGCGGCCTCTACAATGAGCAGTTCTTC.

The genes are TRBV27 and TRBJ2-1, with TRBD2 matching over 8 bases. The V gene's germline CDR1 is MNHEY and CDR2 SMNVEV (reference sequence). With V trimmed by 0 bases and J by 5 bases, 12 bases remained unmatched. The CDR3 extends over 18 amino acids. The CDR3 nucleotides are TGTGCCAGCAGTTTATCCCCTTCGGGGGGGCCGAGACACAATGAGCAGTTCTTC. Amino acids: CASSLSPSGGPRHNEQFF.

This clonotype was counted between two and nine times. A read error is likely, as this CDR3 ends without the conserved phenylalanine or tryptophan. The chain couples TRBV5-1 to TRBJ1-1, with D tentatively TRBD1 (5 bases). Germline CDR1 reads SGHRS; CDR2 reads YFSETQ. V was pared by 4 bases and J by 8 bases, with 12 bases between. This CDR3 has 12 residues. The CDR3 region has the DNA TGCGCCAGCAGCCTCAGGTGGGGGGAAGCTTTCCTT. Protein product: CASSLRWGEAFL.

This chain links TRBV15 with TRBJ2-4; 8 nucleotides agree with TRBD2. CDR1 is LNHNV, CDR2 YYDKDF, per germline (reference sequence). Unmatched junction bases numbered 7, after V lost 9 bases and J lost 0 bases. This CDR3 has 15 residues. The CDR3 loop is CATLSGGVAKNIQYF. In DNA form, the CDR3 reads TGTGCCACTCTGAGCGGGGGAGTAGCCAAAAACATTCAGTACTTC.

This clonotype showed up many times. The CDR3 DNA sequence: TGCAGTGCGGGGGGAGCTATGGGCTACACCTTC. Its translation is CSAGGAMGYTF. V gene TRBV20-1 combines with J gene TRBJ1-2, with D possibly matching TRBD1 (5 bases). V gave up 6 bases and J gave up 8 bases, with 13 bases separating them. Germline lookup yields CDR1 DFQATT and CDR2 SNEGSKA (reference sequence). CDR3 length: 11 amino acids.

The chain links TRBV19 to TRBJ1-4; D perhaps matches TRBD1 (6 bases). V was trimmed by 7 bases and J by 8 bases, leaving 11 bases between them. This CDR3 region has 12 residues. The germline V gene encodes CDR1 LNHDA and CDR2 SQIVND (reference sequence). Written as DNA, the CDR3 is TGTGCCAGTACCGGGACACGGGAAAAACTGTTTTTT. This translates into CASTGTREKLFF.

This clonotype has ten or more counts. The V call is TRBV20-1, the J call TRBJ1-4; 7 bases agree with TRBD1. With V trimmed by 3 bases and J by 8 bases, 6 bases remained unmatched. The germline CDR1 and CDR2 sequences are DFQATT and SNEGSKA (reference sequence). The CDR3 totals 13 residues. The CDR3 spells CSASIQGVEKLFF. The CDR3 DNA follows: TGCAGTGCTAGTATCCAGGGGGTAGAAAAACTGTTTTTT.